One and the same sample provided the 19 T cell receptor beta chains below, sequenced in a study of blood T cells in healthy people across ages. Together with a sample-barcoded 5' primer, a J-beta primer mix was included in a second PCR lasting about 7 to 12 cycles. TCRdb reprocessed the 5' RACE reads via MiXCR and lists one record per CDR3 protein. The table includes 1.5 million to 2 million distinct CDR3 sequences, 25% to 30% detected once. The sequencing input was blood. The receptors shown here come from a woman aged 30 to 39 in good health.

As for this clonotype: An end of the junction does not agree with germline; a read error may underlie this. V and J are TRBV4-1 and TRBJ2-7, with TRBD2 identical over 7 bases. TRBJ2-5 explains the end of the DNA better; the J call may be wrong. The CDR3 loop spans 18 amino acids. From germline, CDR1 is MGHRA and CDR2 YSYEKL. The CDR3 loop reads CVSSQDVASGYTRGTQYF. The CDR3 DNA follows: TGCGTCAGCAGCCAAGATGTGGCTAGCGGTTACACGAGAGGGACCCAGTACTTC.

There are a few counts of this clonotype. The chain has TRBV20-1 and TRBJ1-5, with 10 bases that match TRBD1. Losses at the gene ends were 5 bases for V and 1 base for J; bases not matched to a gene: 11. Germline values: CDR1 DFQATT, CDR2 SNEGSKA (reference sequence). The CDR3 runs 17 residues. CDR3 DNA: TGCAGTGCTTCGGGACAGGGGAGCGGGGGGAGCAATCAGCCCCAGCATTTT. Protein product: CSASGQGSGGSNQPQHF.

As regards this clonotype: The CDR3 does not close with the conserved phenylalanine or tryptophan, likely indicating a read error. The V and J genes are TRBV20-1 and TRBJ2-7, with D possibly matching TRBD2 (5 bases). Germline V lookup: CDR1 DFQATT, CDR2 SNEGSKA (reference sequence). The CDR3 totals 14 residues. Trimming removed 6 bases from V and 3 bases from J, with 18 bases in between. In DNA, the CDR3 is TGCAGTGCCCCGAATAGCGAGGGCCTCTACGAGCAGTACTAC. Its translation is CSAPNSEGLYEQYY.

The chain links TRBV6-6 to TRBJ2-5; 9 nucleotides line up with TRBD2. V trimming: 4 bases; J trimming: 5 bases; junction bases outside the gene matches: 5. The V gene's germline CDR1 is MNHNY and CDR2 SVGAGI (reference sequence). CDR3 length: 14 amino acids. CDR3 in amino acids: CASSWTSDGETQYF. In nucleotides, the CDR3 is TGTGCCAGCAGTTGGACTAGCGACGGGGAGACCCAGTACTTC.

The V gene is TRBV12-3 or TRBV12-4, the J gene TRBJ2-3; D possibly corresponds to TRBD2 (6 bases). V was trimmed by 3 bases and J by 4 bases, leaving 14 bases between them. The CDR3 runs 15 residues. CDR3 in amino acids: CASSFSGAPADTQYF. CDR3 nucleotides: TGTGCCAGCAGTTTCTCGGGAGCCCCCGCAGATACGCAGTATTTT.

This clonotype was found a few times. V usage is TRBV7-2 and J usage is TRBJ2-3; the D gene is possibly TRBD1 (5 bases). The germline CDR1 and CDR2 sequences are SGHTA and FQGNSA. The CDR3 has 13 amino acids. The V end was cut by 3 bases, the J end by 6 bases, with 10 bases between. The CDR3 sequence: CASSFRVRDTQYF. The CDR3 DNA reads TGTGCCAGCAGCTTCAGGGTACGGGATACGCAGTATTTT.

In its sample, this clonotype was seen once. The gene calls are TRBV4-3 and TRBJ1-1; TRBD1 is a possible D gene (5 bases). The CDR3 is 16 amino acids. Germline-derived CDR1 and CDR2 are LGHNA and YSLEER. V was pared by 4 bases and J by 1 base, with 16 bases between. The CDR3 sequence is CASSRHPGQTNTEAFF. In DNA, the CDR3 is TGCGCCAGCAGCCGTCACCCGGGGCAGACGAACACTGAAGCTTTCTTT.

The chain recombines TRBV7-6 with TRBJ2-1; 8 positions match TRBD2. CDR1 and CDR2 (germline): SGHVS, FNYEAQ. J was trimmed by 4 bases and V by 8 bases; bases with no gene match: 10. The length of the CDR3 is 15 residues. Here the CDR3 reads CASGSPGGIYNEQFF. In DNA form, the CDR3 reads TGTGCCAGCGGTTCCCCGGGGGGGATTTACAATGAGCAGTTCTTC.

V and J are TRBV12-3 or TRBV12-4 and TRBJ2-7; D is perhaps TRBD1 (6 bases). Trimming pared 7 bases from V and 3 bases from J, leaving 16 bases between. The CDR3 consists of 14 residues. CDR3 residues: CASTLNRADYEQYF. The CDR3 bases are TGTGCCAGCACCCTCAACAGGGCGGACTACGAGCAGTACTTC.

V usage is TRBV5-1 and J usage is TRBJ2-3; 7 bases are a match to TRBD2. The junction had 11 bases not matched to a gene; V was cut back by 3 bases and J by 4 bases. Germline loops: CDR1 SGHRS, CDR2 YFSETQ. This CDR3 has 16 residues. The CDR3 DNA sequence: TGCGCCAGCAGCTACACCCCTCGACTAGCCCCAGATACGCAGTATTTT. Translated: CASSYTPRLAPDTQYF.

This clonotype has ten or more counts. This chain uses TRBV5-1 with TRBJ2-7, with 10 nucleotides matching TRBD2. Trimming took 2 bases from V and 3 from J; bases not matched to a gene: 2. Germline-derived CDR1 and CDR2 are SGHRS and YFSETQ. The CDR3 is 14 residues long. CDR3 region: CASSLRTSGYEQYF. The DNA of the CDR3 is TGCGCCAGCAGCTTAAGGACTAGCGGCTACGAGCAGTACTTC.

This clonotype appeared many times. This chain connects TRBV5-1 to TRBJ2-5, with 9 bases that match TRBD1. The V segment lost 3 bases and the J segment 6 bases; nucleotides outside the gene matches: 6. Germline V gives CDR1 SGHRS, CDR2 YFSETQ. This CDR3 has 14 residues. The CDR3 nucleotides are TGCGCCAGCAGCTCCGGGACAGGGAGACAGACCCAGTACTTC. As protein: CASSSGTGRQTQYF.

In its sample, this clonotype was seen a few times. The rearrangement joins TRBV18 to TRBJ1-6, with TRBD1 matching 8 bases. The CDR3 is 16 amino acids. Germline CDR1 KGHSH, CDR2 LQKENI. The J segment lost 7 bases and the V segment lost 4 bases, leaving 9 bases of the junction unmatched. The CDR3 loop is CASSRDPGGLNSPLHF. The DNA for the CDR3 is TGTGCCAGCTCACGGGACCCAGGGGGCTTGAATTCACCCCTCCACTTT.

The chain couples TRBV7-2 to TRBJ1-4; the match to TRBD1 covers 9 bases. The CDR3 runs to 13 residues. Germline CDR1 SGHTA, CDR2 FQGNSA. The V gene end was trimmed by 5 bases and the J gene end by 13 bases; junction bases not matched to a gene: 8. The CDR3 spells CASSVTGGRGLFF. CDR3 bases: TGTGCCAGCAGCGTTACAGGGGGCAGAGGACTGTTTTTT.

This clonotype was seen repeatedly, ten times or more. The V and J genes are TRBV20-1 and TRBJ2-7; tentatively, D is TRBD1 (5 bases). With 3 bases removed from V and 2 bases from J, the gap between germline ends came to 11 bases. The CDR3 length is 13 residues. From germline, CDR1 is DFQATT and CDR2 SNEGSKA (reference sequence). This CDR3 is CSASLQATYEQYF. CDR3 nucleotide sequence: TGCAGTGCTAGCCTACAGGCGACCTACGAGCAGTACTTC.

This clonotype was observed a few times. The CDR3 region is CASRPTGTNYGYTF. The CDR3 DNA is TGTGCCAGCAGGCCAACGGGGACTAACTATGGCTACACCTTC. This sequence joins TRBV7-2 and TRBJ1-2; D is unresolved. CDR3 length: 14 amino acids. Germline V gives CDR1 SGHTA, CDR2 FQGNSA. With 6 bases removed from V and 0 bases from J, the gap between germline ends came to 11 bases.

Comment on this clonotype: Germline and junction disagree at one end, which may indicate a read error. The V and J genes are TRBV18 and TRBJ2-7; D gene uncertain. The length of the CDR3 is 11 residues. CDR1 is KGHSH, CDR2 LQKENI, per germline. The CDR3 spells CASSPNYEQSF. CDR3 sequence (DNA): TGTGCCAGCTCTCCGAATTACGAGCAGTCCTTC.

With regard to this clonotype: One junction end does not reproduce the germline sequence, and a read error may be involved. The chain has TRBV12-3 or TRBV12-4 and TRBJ2-1; 11 bases are shared with TRBD2. CDR3 length: 15 amino acids. The CDR3 loop reads CVSSFLAGGYNEQFF. CDR3 nucleotide sequence: TGTGTCAGCAGCTTTCTAGCGGGGGGCTACAATGAGCAGTTCTTC.

Comments on this clonotype: This may come from a read error, since a much larger clone is one base off. The chain couples TRBV4-1 to TRBJ1-2; 9 bases map to TRBD1. Germline V gives CDR1 MGHRA, CDR2 YSYEKL. This CDR3 comprises 16 residues. Trimming took 0 bases from V and 4 from J; bases not matched to a gene: 6. Here the CDR3 DNA reads TGCGCCAGCAGCCAAGATCCCGGGACAGGGAGCTATGGCTACACCTTC. Translating gives CASSQDPGTGSYGYTF.